The rows below give T cell receptor beta chains drawn from one sample of a study of T cell responses to AZD1222 COVID-19 vaccine. Produced via immunoSEQ multiplex PCR; TCRdb's table is partial and in-frame only. This sample has approximately 140,000 clones, with around nine tenths found just once. This sample comprised peripheral blood, obtained on day 0 of MenACWY control vaccination. These receptor sequences come from an adult in good health. Both conserved end residues are part of each CDR3. A D gene is named only where the DNA matches it firmly. Clone sizes are given selectively: once, few, many, or a class where the clone is expanded.

V	J	D	size	CDR3	DNA
TRBV5-5	TRBJ2-1	TRBD2	once	CASSLPLAGGRDEQFF	TGTGCCAGCAGCTTGCCGCTAGCGGGAGGACGGGATGAGCAGTTCTTC
TRBV28	TRBJ2-7	TRBD2	-	CASRPGLAQTYEQYF	TGTGCCAGCAGGCCGGGACTAGCGCAAACCTACGAGCAGTACTTC
TRBV30	TRBJ1-4	-	-	CAWRAGPNNEKLFF	TGTGCCTGGAGGGCGGGCCCGAATAATGAAAAACTGTTTTTT
TRBV27	TRBJ2-7	TRBD1	-	CASSPGTGRNSYEQYF	TGTGCCAGCAGTCCGGGGACAGGACGTAACTCCTACGAGCAGTACTTC
TRBV7-8	TRBJ1-1	-	-	CASSLAGGNMNTEAFF	TGTGCCAGCAGCTTAGCCGGGGGAAACATGAACACTGAAGCTTTCTTT
TRBV24-1	TRBJ2-1	-	-	CATRDLNEQFF	TGTGCCACCAGGGATCTCAATGAGCAGTTCTTC
TRBV19	TRBJ1-2	TRBD1	-	CASNPTGALTNYGYTF	TGTGCCAGTAACCCGACAGGGGCGTTAACCAACTATGGCTACACCTTC
TRBV13	TRBJ1-3	TRBD1	-	CASSFTDRGASGFGNTIYF	TGTGCCAGCAGCTTCACCGACAGGGGAGCATCAGGATTTGGAAACACCATATATTTT
TRBV11-2	TRBJ2-2	-	-	CASSLSVPNGELFF	TGTGCCAGCAGCTTGTCCGTCCCGAACGGGGAGCTGTTTTTT
TRBV5-1	TRBJ2-5	-	-	CASSFGGAGETQYF	TGCGCCAGCAGCTTTGGGGGGGCAGGAGAGACCCAGTACTTC
TRBV29-1	TRBJ2-2	-	-	CSGGGKGTGELFF	TGCAGCGGTGGGGGAAAGGGCACCGGGGAGCTGTTTTTT
TRBV7-3	TRBJ1-1	-	-	CASSFQGIGTEAFF	TGTGCCAGCAGCTTTCAGGGGATCGGCACTGAAGCTTTCTTT
TRBV5-1	TRBJ1-6	TRBD1	-	CASSWTGDNSPLHF	TGCGCCAGCAGCTGGACAGGAGATAATTCACCCCTCCACTTT
TRBV9	TRBJ1-1	TRBD1	-	CAPRQGGMNTEAFF	TGTGCCCCCCGACAGGGTGGCATGAACACTGAAGCTTTCTTT
TRBV12-3/TRBV12-4	TRBJ2-7	-	-	CASRTSGLGEQYF	TGTGCCAGCAGGACCTCGGGCCTTGGGGAGCAGTACTTC
TRBV27	TRBJ1-1	-	-	CASSVRLSGTEAFF	TGTGCCAGCAGCGTCAGGCTCAGCGGCACTGAAGCTTTCTTT
TRBV7-2	TRBJ1-1	TRBD1	-	CASSLAGTGERTEAFF	TGTGCCAGCAGCTTAGCTGGGACAGGGGAACGGACTGAAGCTTTCTTT
TRBV5-1	TRBJ2-7	-	-	CASSLAPGVSYEQYF	TGCGCCAGCAGCTTGGCCCCAGGCGTCTCCTACGAGCAGTACTTC
TRBV2	TRBJ1-5	TRBD1	once	CASRGDRGWFEPQHF	TGTGCCAGCAGAGGGGACAGGGGTTGGTTTGAGCCCCAGCATTTT
TRBV28	TRBJ1-4	TRBD1	-	CASRTGGTNEKLFF	TGTGCCAGCAGGACAGGGGGTACTAATGAAAAACTGTTTTTT
TRBV28	TRBJ1-1	-	-	CASSLIGQNTEAFF	TGTGCCAGCAGCCTCATTGGACAGAACACTGAAGCTTTCTTT
TRBV5-1	TRBJ1-2	-	few	CASSLAAGGVQDGYTF	TGCGCCAGCAGCTTGGCCGCTGGAGGAGTTCAGGATGGCTACACCTTC
TRBV9	TRBJ2-1	-	-	CASSVSASDYNEQFF	TGTGCCAGCAGCGTGTCGGCTAGCGACTACAATGAGCAGTTCTTC
TRBV2	TRBJ2-2	-	-	CASILEWDTGELFF	TGTGCCAGCATACTGGAGTGGGACACCGGGGAGCTGTTTTTT
TRBV6-5	TRBJ2-7	-	-	CASSYRGRGTYEQYF	TGTGCCAGCAGTTATCGAGGGAGAGGGACCTACGAGCAGTACTTC
TRBV7-9	TRBJ1-5	TRBD1	-	CASSHEGAINQPQHF	TGTGCCAGCAGCCACGAGGGGGCTATCAATCAGCCCCAGCATTTT
TRBV20-1	TRBJ1-1	-	-	CSAFKNTEAFF	TGCAGTGCTTTTAAGAACACTGAAGCTTTCTTT
TRBV7-6	TRBJ2-3	-	-	CASSGIGQFTDTQYF	TGTGCCAGCAGCGGGATCGGACAGTTCACAGATACGCAGTATTTT
TRBV5-4	TRBJ2-7	TRBD2	-	CASSWGGPRDGEQYF	TGTGCCAGCAGCTGGGGGGGTCCCAGGGACGGCGAGCAGTACTTC
TRBV27	TRBJ1-4	-	-	CASRSGVYGEKLFF	TGTGCCAGCCGATCAGGGGTATATGGTGAAAAACTGTTTTTT
TRBV30	TRBJ2-7	TRBD2	-	CAWSVRGGTYEQYF	TGTGCCTGGAGTGTCCGGGGGGGCACATACGAGCAGTACTTC
TRBV7-9	TRBJ2-3	-	-	CASSLAEISTDTQYF	TGTGCCAGCAGCTTAGCAGAGATCTCCACAGATACGCAGTATTTT